Shown below are 20 T cell receptor beta chains from a single sample sequenced in a study of blood T cell repertoires in COVID-19. The repertoire was sequenced with immunoSEQ multiplex PCR; TCRdb's copy has only in-frame clones and lacks some. The table includes around 120,000 clones, more than 60% detected once. What was sequenced was peripheral blood. The receptors were sampled from a man aged 65 to 79 with acute or convalescent COVID-19.

This clone appeared a single time. The rearrangement links TRBV7-2 to TRBJ2-4; 7 bases match TRBD1. The V gene's germline CDR1 is SGHTA and CDR2 FQGNSA. V gave up 7 bases and J gave up 3 bases; unmatched junction bases: 9. The CDR3 has 15 amino acids. In DNA, the CDR3 is TGTGCCAGCAAAACAGGGGTGGGGGACAAAAACATTCAGTACTTC. Translation: CASKTGVGDKNIQYF.

This clone appeared a single time. The chain combines TRBV27 with TRBJ1-6; no definite D call. Trimming left V 3 bases short and J 8 bases short, with 8 bases between. This CDR3 spans 13 amino acids. Germline CDR1 reads MNHEY; CDR2 reads SMNVEV (reference sequence). This chain's CDR3 is CASSFQVHSPLHF. CDR3 DNA: TGTGCCAGCAGTTTCCAGGTCCATTCACCCCTCCACTTT.

The CDR3 protein is CATHEPKISGNTIYF. The CDR3 DNA reads TGTGCCACCCATGAGCCAAAGATATCTGGAAACACCATATATTTT. This sequence joins TRBV28 and TRBJ1-3, with unresolved D. CDR3 length equals 15 residues. The V end was cut by 10 bases, the J end by 1 base, with 17 bases between. From germline, CDR1 is MDHEN and CDR2 SYDVKM. The full variable domain, rest sourced from reference TRBV28 and TRBJ1-3, is DVKVTQSSRYLVKRTGEKVFLECVQDMDHENMFWYRQDPGLGLRLIYFSYDVKMKEKGDIPEGYSVSREKKERFSLILESASTNQTSMYLCATHEPKISGNTIYFGEGSWLTVV.

In its sample, this clone was seen a few times. The rearrangement joins TRBV4-2 to TRBJ2-1; possibly TRBD1 for D (7 bases). CDR1 LGHNA and CDR2 YNFKEQ come from the germline V gene. V shed 0 bases and J shed 5 bases, with 14 bases lying between them. This CDR3 contains 16 residues. CDR3 amino acids: CASSQESEGADNEQFF. Here the CDR3 DNA reads TGTGCCAGCAGCCAAGAATCGGAGGGGGCGGACAATGAGCAGTTCTTC.

The chain carries TRBV9 and TRBJ2-1; 7 nucleotides agree with TRBD2. Germline CDR1 and CDR2: SGDLS and YYNGEE. The trim removed 0 bases at V and 6 bases at J, leaving 3 bases unmatched. This CDR3 contains 14 residues. Here the CDR3 reads CASSVVSGGNEQFF. The CDR3 region has the DNA TGTGCCAGCAGCGTAGTTTCGGGAGGCAATGAGCAGTTCTTC.

The chain has TRBV9 and TRBJ2-5; the D gene is possibly TRBD2 (7 bases). The CDR3 extends over 16 amino acids. CDR1 is SGDLS, CDR2 YYNGEE, per germline. Trimming cost V 0 bases and J 2 bases, with 14 bases left between them. DNA for the CDR3: TGTGCCAGCAGCGTAGGGGTCGGGGGGCCACAAGAGACCCAGTACTTC. This codes for CASSVGVGGPQETQYF.

The CDR3 spells CASSQPNGTGGEKLFF. DNA of the CDR3: TGTGCCAGCAGCCAACCGAACGGGACAGGGGGAGAAAAACTGTTTTTT. The chain recombines TRBV3-1 (or the pseudogene TRBV3-2) with TRBJ1-4; 11 nucleotides match TRBD1. Germline loops: CDR1 LGHDT, CDR2 YNNKEL (reference sequence). The V and J ends lost 2 bases and 8 bases, in that order; junction bases with no gene match: 7. CDR3 length: 16 amino acids.

The CDR3 here is CASSWQGTNTEAFF. The CDR3 bases are TGTGCCAGCAGCTGGCAGGGGACGAACACTGAAGCTTTCTTT. The chain links TRBV5-5 to TRBJ1-1, with a possible D match to TRBD1 (6 bases). CDR1 and CDR2 (germline): SGHKS, YYEKEE (reference sequence). Trimming cost V 3 bases and J 1 base, with 10 bases left between them. The CDR3 is 14 residues long.

The table lists this clone with a count of one. This chain links TRBV20-1 with TRBJ2-7, with D perhaps TRBD1 (6 bases). V lost 3 bases to trimming and J lost 4 bases, with 16 bases between them. This CDR3 contains 14 residues. Germline values: CDR1 DFQATT, CDR2 SNEGSKA (reference sequence). CDR3 in amino acids: CSASSWARGYEQYF. CDR3 nucleotide sequence: TGCAGTGCTAGTAGCTGGGCAAGGGGGTACGAGCAGTACTTC.

This clone was observed a handful of times. This chain connects TRBV28 to TRBJ2-1; the match to TRBD2 covers 8 bases. The length of the CDR3 is 14 residues. Trimming at V came to 8 bases and at J to 9 bases, leaving 12 bases not matched to a gene. The germline V gene has CDR1 MDHEN and CDR2 SYDVKM. The CDR3: CASRPVREAGEQFF. The CDR3 DNA follows: TGTGCCAGCCGACCCGTGCGGGAGGCCGGTGAGCAGTTCTTC. Complete variable domain (other parts from reference TRBV28 and TRBJ2-1): DVKVTQSSRYLVKRTGEKVFLECVQDMDHENMFWYRQDPGLGLRLIYFSYDVKMKEKGDIPEGYSVSREKKERFSLILESASTNQTSMYLCASRPVREAGEQFFGPGTRLTVL.

The V and J genes are TRBV7-2 and TRBJ2-7, with TRBD2 identical over 8 bases. The CDR3 extends over 14 amino acids. Trimming removed 4 bases from V and 7 bases from J; junction bases left unmatched: 9. The germline CDR1 and CDR2 sequences are SGHTA and FQGNSA. CDR3 DNA: TGTGCCAGCAGCTCCATAGCGGGACTTAAAGAGCAGTACTTC. The encoded protein is CASSSIAGLKEQYF.

J is TRBJ1-1 and V is TRBV5-5, with 10 bases that match TRBD1. V gave up 4 bases and J gave up 1 base; unmatched junction bases: 7. Per the germline V gene, CDR1 is SGHKS and CDR2 is YYEKEE (reference sequence). The CDR3 length is 16 residues. The CDR3 coding sequence is TGTGCCAGCAGCATAGGACAGGGGGGAACGAACACTGAAGCTTTCTTT. Protein sequence: CASSIGQGGTNTEAFF. The variable domain in full, completed from reference TRBV5-5 and TRBJ1-1, reads DAGVTQSPTHLIKTRGQQVTLRCSPISGHKSVSWYQQVLGQGPQFIFQYYEKEERGRGNFPDRFSARQFPNYSSELNVNALLLGDSALYLCASSIGQGGTNTEAFFGQGTRLTVV.

The chain employs TRBV2 and TRBJ1-4, with D maybe TRBD1 (6 bases). The CDR3 consists of 14 residues. The germline V gene encodes CDR1 SNHLY and CDR2 FYNNEI. Trimming removed 1 base from V and 7 bases from J, with 10 bases in between. This chain's CDR3 is CASSEDRATEKLFF. CDR3 nucleotides: TGTGCCAGCAGTGAAGACAGGGCAACTGAAAAACTGTTTTTT.

The CDR3 protein is CASSQGQGAAYEQYF. CDR3 DNA sequence: TGTGCCAGCTCTCAAGGACAGGGGGCCGCCTACGAGCAGTACTTC. The rearrangement links TRBV18 to TRBJ2-7; 11 nucleotides align to TRBD1. The CDR3 length is 15 residues. V lost 6 bases, J lost 2 bases, and 6 bases stayed unmatched. Germline assignment: CDR1 KGHSH and CDR2 LQKENI.

The CDR3 nucleotides are TGTGCCACCGTTGGGGAGACTCACAGCACAGATACGCAGTATTTT. This codes for CATVGETHSTDTQYF. The rearrangement uses TRBV28 and TRBJ2-3, with D possibly TRBD2 on 5 matching bases. The V end lost 10 bases, the J end lost 0 bases, and 17 bases lay between the germline ends. Germline V CDR1 and CDR2: MDHEN, SYDVKM. The CDR3 has 15 amino acids.

The DNA for the CDR3 is TGTGCCAGTAGTACAAAGGGGAAGACGCAGTATTTT. Amino acids: CASSTKGKTQYF. The V call is TRBV19, the J call TRBJ2-3; possible D gene TRBD1, 5 bases. The CDR3 covers 12 residues. Germline values: CDR1 LNHDA, CDR2 SQIVND (reference sequence). V lost 4 bases and J 9 bases, leaving 11 bases between the germline ends.

For the CDR3, the DNA is TGTGCCAGCAGTCAGATCGGGTCCGGGGAGCTGTTTTTT. Protein: CASSQIGSGELFF. The V call is TRBV7-3, the J call TRBJ2-2; D unresolved. The CDR3 loop spans 13 amino acids. Germline lookup yields CDR1 SGHTA and CDR2 FQGTGA. V dropped 6 bases and J dropped 6 bases, with 11 bases sitting between them.

This chain uses TRBV5-1 with TRBJ1-1; TRBD1 matches at 7 bases. CDR1 and CDR2 (germline): SGHRS, YFSETQ. The CDR3 is made up of 14 amino acids. V lost 0 bases, J lost 4 bases, and 3 bases stayed unmatched. DNA for the CDR3: TGCGCCAGCAGCTTGGGGACAGGTCCCACTGAAGCTTTCTTT. As protein: CASSLGTGPTEAFF.

The count of this clone is one. The chain uses TRBV4-3 and TRBJ2-7, with 10 bases identical to TRBD1. Germline CDR1 and CDR2: LGHNA and YSLEER. The CDR3 is 15 residues long. Trimming cost V 3 bases and J 6 bases; bases outside gene matches: 8. The CDR3 here is CASSQIPGQGLEQYF. The CDR3 DNA sequence: TGCGCCAGCAGCCAGATACCGGGACAGGGGCTCGAGCAGTACTTC.

This chain uses TRBV19 with TRBJ1-5; D is perhaps TRBD1 (5 bases). Trimming removed 7 bases from V and 2 bases from J, with 12 bases in between. The CDR3 runs to 14 residues. Per the germline V gene, CDR1 is LNHDA and CDR2 is SQIVND (reference sequence). The CDR3: CASNGGGGNQPQHF. CDR3 bases: TGTGCCAGTAATGGGGGGGGAGGCAATCAGCCCCAGCATTTT. The variable domain in full, with the rest retrieved from reference TRBV19 and TRBJ1-5, is DGGITQSPKYLFRKEGQNVTLSCEQNLNHDAMYWYRQDPGQGLRLIYYSQIVNDFQKGDIAEGYSVSREKKESFPLTVTSAQKNPTAFYLCASNGGGGNQPQHFGDGTRLSIL.